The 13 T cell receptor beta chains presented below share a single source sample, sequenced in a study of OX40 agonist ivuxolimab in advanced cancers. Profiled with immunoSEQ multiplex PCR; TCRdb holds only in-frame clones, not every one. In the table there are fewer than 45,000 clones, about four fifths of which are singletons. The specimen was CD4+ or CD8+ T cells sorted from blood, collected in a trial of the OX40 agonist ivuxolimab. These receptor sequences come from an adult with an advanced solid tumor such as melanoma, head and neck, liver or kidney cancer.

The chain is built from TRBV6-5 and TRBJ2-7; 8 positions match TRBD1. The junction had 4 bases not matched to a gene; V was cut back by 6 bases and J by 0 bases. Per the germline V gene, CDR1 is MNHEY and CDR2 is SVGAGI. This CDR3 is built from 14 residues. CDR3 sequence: CASRGGQDSYEQYF. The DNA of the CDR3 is TGTGCCAGCAGGGGGGGACAGGACTCCTACGAGCAGTACTTC.

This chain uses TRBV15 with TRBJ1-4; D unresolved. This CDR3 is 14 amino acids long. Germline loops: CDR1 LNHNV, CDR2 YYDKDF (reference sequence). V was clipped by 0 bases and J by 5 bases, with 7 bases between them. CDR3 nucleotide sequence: TGTGCCACCAGCAGAGATGGAATCAATGAAAAACTGTTTTTT. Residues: CATSRDGINEKLFF. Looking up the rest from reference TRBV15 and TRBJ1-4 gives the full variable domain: DAMVIQNPRYQVTQFGKPVTLSCSQTLNHNVMYWYQQKSSQAPKLLFHYYDKDFNNEADTPDNFQSRRPNTSFCFLDIRSPGLGDTAMYLCATSRDGINEKLFFGSGTQLSVL.

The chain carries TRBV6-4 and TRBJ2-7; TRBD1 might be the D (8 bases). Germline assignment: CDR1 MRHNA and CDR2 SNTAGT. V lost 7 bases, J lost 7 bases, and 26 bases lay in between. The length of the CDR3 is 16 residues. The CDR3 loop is CASTPIQGGSFCEQYF. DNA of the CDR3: TGTGCCAGCACTCCAATACAGGGGGGGTCTTTTTGTGAGCAGTACTTC.

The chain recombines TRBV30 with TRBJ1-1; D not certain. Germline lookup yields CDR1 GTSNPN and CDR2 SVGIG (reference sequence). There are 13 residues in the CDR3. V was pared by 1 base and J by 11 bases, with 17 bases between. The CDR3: CAWSEGPSGMAFF. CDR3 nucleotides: TGTGCCTGGAGTGAGGGTCCATCCGGGATGGCTTTCTTT.

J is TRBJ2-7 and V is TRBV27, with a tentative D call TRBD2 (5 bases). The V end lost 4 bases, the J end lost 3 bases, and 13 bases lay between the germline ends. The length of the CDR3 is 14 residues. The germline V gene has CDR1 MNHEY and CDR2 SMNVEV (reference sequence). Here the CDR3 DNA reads TGTGCCAGCAGTTCACCGGGATTTCTCTACGAGCAGTACTTC. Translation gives CASSSPGFLYEQYF.

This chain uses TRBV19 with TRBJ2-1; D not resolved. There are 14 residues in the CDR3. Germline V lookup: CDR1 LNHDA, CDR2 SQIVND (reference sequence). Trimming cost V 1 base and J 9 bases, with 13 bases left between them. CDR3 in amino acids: CASSIGEGLGEQFF. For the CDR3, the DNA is TGTGCCAGTAGTATAGGGGAAGGGCTTGGTGAGCAGTTCTTC. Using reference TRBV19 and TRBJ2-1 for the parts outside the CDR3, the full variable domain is DGGITQSPKYLFRKEGQNVTLSCEQNLNHDAMYWYRQDPGQGLRLIYYSQIVNDFQKGDIAEGYSVSREKKESFPLTVTSAQKNPTAFYLCASSIGEGLGEQFFGPGTRLTVL.

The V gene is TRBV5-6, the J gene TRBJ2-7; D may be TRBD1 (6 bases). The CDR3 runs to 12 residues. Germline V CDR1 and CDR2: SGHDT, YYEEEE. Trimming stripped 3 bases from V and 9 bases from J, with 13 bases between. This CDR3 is CASSWSGDGQYF. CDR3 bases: TGTGCCAGCAGCTGGTCAGGGGACGGGCAGTACTTC.

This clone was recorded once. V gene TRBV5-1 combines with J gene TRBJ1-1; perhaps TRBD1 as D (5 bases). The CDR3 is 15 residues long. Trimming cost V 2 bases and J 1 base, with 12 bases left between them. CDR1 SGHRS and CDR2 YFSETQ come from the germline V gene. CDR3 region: CASSFPGGKNTEAFF. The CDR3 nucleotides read TGCGCCAGCAGCTTCCCTGGGGGAAAGAACACTGAAGCTTTCTTT.

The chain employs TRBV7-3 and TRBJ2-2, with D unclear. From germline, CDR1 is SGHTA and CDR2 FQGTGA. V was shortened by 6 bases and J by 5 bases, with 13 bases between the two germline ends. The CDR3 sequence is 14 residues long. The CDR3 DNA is TGTGCCAGCAGTGAATGGGGTGCAACCGGGGAGCTGTTTTTT. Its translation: CASSEWGATGELFF.

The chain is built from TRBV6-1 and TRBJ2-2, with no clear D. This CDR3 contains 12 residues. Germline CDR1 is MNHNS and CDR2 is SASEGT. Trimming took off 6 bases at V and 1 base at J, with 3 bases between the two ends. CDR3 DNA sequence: TGTGCCAGCAGGGGGAACACCGGGGAGCTGTTTTTT. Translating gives CASRGNTGELFF.

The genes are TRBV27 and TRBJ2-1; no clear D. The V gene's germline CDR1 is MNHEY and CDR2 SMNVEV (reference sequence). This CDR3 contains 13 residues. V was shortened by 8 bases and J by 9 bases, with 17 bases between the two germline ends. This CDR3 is CASAEGLYGEQFF. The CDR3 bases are TGTGCCAGCGCCGAAGGTCTTTACGGTGAGCAGTTCTTC.

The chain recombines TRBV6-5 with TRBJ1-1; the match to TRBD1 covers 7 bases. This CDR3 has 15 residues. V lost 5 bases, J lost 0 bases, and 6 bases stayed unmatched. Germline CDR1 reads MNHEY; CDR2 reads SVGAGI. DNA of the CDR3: TGTGCCAGCAGTCCCCCGACAGGGCTGAACACTGAAGCTTTCTTT. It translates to CASSPPTGLNTEAFF.

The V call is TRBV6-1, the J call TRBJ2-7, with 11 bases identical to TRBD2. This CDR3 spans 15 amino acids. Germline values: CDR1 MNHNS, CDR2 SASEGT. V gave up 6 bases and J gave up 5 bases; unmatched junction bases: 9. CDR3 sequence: CASRFVTSGGNEQYF. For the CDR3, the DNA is TGTGCCAGCAGGTTTGTCACTAGCGGGGGCAACGAGCAGTACTTC.